Each of the 15 T cell receptor beta chains below was sequenced from the same sample in a study of cytomegalovirus exposure and HLA in healthy donors. Amplification used 60 Vbeta primers and 13 Jbeta primers. Libraries were prepared by immunoSEQ multiplex PCR; TCRdb keeps only in-frame clonotypes and omits some of them. The sample has 120,000 or so clones; approximately 78% are singletons. Sequencing was carried out using PBMCs. The receptors shown here come from a middle-aged woman in good health and CMV-seronegative.

This clone has just a few counts. V gene TRBV7-2 combines with J gene TRBJ2-7; 7 positions agree with TRBD1. V trimming: 5 bases; J trimming: 3 bases; junction bases outside the gene matches: 10. The germline V gene encodes CDR1 SGHTA and CDR2 FQGNSA. The CDR3 contains 15 residues. The CDR3 region is CASSIGGAYYYEQYF. CDR3 DNA: TGTGCCAGCAGCATAGGGGGCGCATACTACTACGAGCAGTACTTC.

This clone was detected only a few times. The chain is built from TRBV5-1 and TRBJ2-5, with TRBD1 identical over 7 bases. The CDR3 extends over 15 amino acids. Trimming cost V 1 base and J 2 bases; bases outside gene matches: 5. In germline, CDR1 is SGHRS, CDR2 YFSETQ. This CDR3 is CASSLFGTDQETQYF. CDR3 coding DNA: TGCGCCAGCAGCTTGTTCGGGACAGATCAAGAGACCCAGTACTTC.

This chain uses TRBV6-6 with TRBJ2-1; 8 nucleotides line up with TRBD1. The V and J ends lost 4 bases and 9 bases, in that order; junction bases with no gene match: 11. The CDR3 length is 15 residues. Germline V CDR1 and CDR2: MNHNY, SVGAGI (reference sequence). The CDR3 here is CASSSWAGGEGEQFF. In DNA, the CDR3 is TGTGCCAGCAGTTCGTGGGCAGGGGGCGAAGGTGAGCAGTTCTTC.

V and J are TRBV28 and TRBJ2-1; 8 nucleotides match TRBD1. The CDR3 length is 16 residues. Germline CDR1 MDHEN, CDR2 SYDVKM. V gave up 0 bases and J gave up 6 bases; unmatched junction bases: 7. The CDR3 DNA reads TGTGCCAGCAGTTTATGGGTAGGACAGGGTGCCAATGAGCAGTTCTTC. This sequence encodes CASSLWVGQGANEQFF.

This clone turned up a few times. The chain uses TRBV27 and TRBJ1-3, with D perhaps matching TRBD1 (5 bases). CDR3 length: 15 residues. V was pared by 0 bases and J by 0 bases, with 6 bases between. CDR1 and CDR2 from the germline V gene are MNHEY and SMNVEV (reference sequence). CDR3 residues: CASSLSGHSGNTIYF. The DNA for the CDR3 is TGTGCCAGCAGTTTATCGGGGCACTCTGGAAACACCATATATTTT.

The chain joins TRBV7-9 to TRBJ2-1; 12 bases line up with TRBD2. This CDR3 is 15 amino acids long. Germline CDR1 and CDR2: SEHNR and FQNEAQ (reference sequence). The trim removed 5 bases at V and 6 bases at J, leaving 5 bases unmatched. CDR3 amino acids: CASSPRLAGANEQFF. In nucleotides, the CDR3 is TGTGCCAGCAGCCCTAGACTAGCGGGAGCCAATGAGCAGTTCTTC.

This clone appeared once. The gene calls are TRBV27 and TRBJ2-7, with D possibly being TRBD2 (6 bases). Germline lookup yields CDR1 MNHEY and CDR2 SMNVEV (reference sequence). Trimming stripped 3 bases from V and 1 base from J, with 13 bases between. CDR3 length equals 15 residues. This CDR3 reads CASSFGGIGSYEQYF. CDR3 nucleotide sequence: TGTGCCAGCAGTTTTGGCGGGATAGGGTCCTACGAGCAGTACTTC.

J is TRBJ2-1 and V is TRBV6-5, with TRBD2 matching 7 bases. The V segment lost 2 bases and the J segment 5 bases; nucleotides outside the gene matches: 6. Germline V gives CDR1 MNHEY, CDR2 SVGAGI. The CDR3 length is 15 residues. CDR3: CASSYDGSGDNEQFF. CDR3 bases: TGTGCCAGCAGTTACGACGGGAGCGGGGACAATGAGCAGTTCTTC.

The chain has TRBV6-5 and TRBJ2-7, with TRBD2 matching 8 bases. V shed 2 bases and J 2 bases; nucleotides not matched to a gene: 5. The CDR3 consists of 15 residues. The germline V gene encodes CDR1 MNHEY and CDR2 SVGAGI. CDR3 region: CASSYQRETTYEQYF. DNA of the CDR3: TGTGCCAGCAGTTACCAGCGGGAGACGACCTACGAGCAGTACTTC.

The chain combines TRBV5-4 with TRBJ2-7; TRBD2 aligns across 10 bases. From germline, CDR1 is SGHNT and CDR2 YYREEE (reference sequence). This CDR3 region has 14 residues. With 4 bases clipped from V and 6 bases from J, the junction kept 7 bases outside the gene matches. As DNA, the CDR3 is TGTGCCAGCAGCGCCAGCGGGAGGGGGGGCGAGCAGTACTTC. Protein sequence: CASSASGRGGEQYF. Drawing the rest from reference TRBV5-4 and TRBJ2-7, the complete variable domain is ETGVTQSPTHLIKTRGQQVTLRCSSQSGHNTVSWYQQALGQGPQFIFQYYREEENGRGNFPPRFSGLQFPNYSSELNVNALELDDSALYLCASSASGRGGEQYFGPGTRLTVT.

This clone is a singleton in its sample. The chain joins TRBV5-4 to TRBJ2-5; 8 bases map to TRBD1. The J call may be mistaken, given a closer DNA end match to TRBJ2-7. Germline V gives CDR1 SGHNT, CDR2 YYREEE (reference sequence). The CDR3 contains 15 residues. CDR3 bases: TGTGCCAGCAGCTTGGCACTCAGGGGGCCCTACGAGCAGTACTTC. Translating it yields CASSLALRGPYEQYF.

The V gene is TRBV7-9, the J gene TRBJ2-7, with 7 bases aligning to TRBD1. The CDR3 is 14 residues long. The V and J ends lost 0 bases and 8 bases, in that order; junction bases with no gene match: 7. The germline CDR1 and CDR2 sequences are SEHNR and FQNEAQ (reference sequence). The CDR3 sequence is CASSLAGTDDKQYF. CDR3 bases: TGTGCCAGCAGCTTAGCAGGGACAGACGATAAGCAGTACTTC.

V gene TRBV9 combines with J gene TRBJ2-7; 11 positions match TRBD1. J gave up 2 bases and V 3 bases, and 4 bases lay outside the gene matches. Per germline, CDR1 SGDLS and CDR2 YYNGEE. CDR3 size: 15 residues. DNA for the CDR3: TGTGCCAGCAGCGCCCGGACAGGGGGCCCCTACGAGCAGTACTTC. Translation: CASSARTGGPYEQYF. The variable domain in full, with the rest retrieved from reference TRBV9 and TRBJ2-7, is DSGVTQTPKHLITATGQRVTLRCSPRSGDLSVYWYQQSLDQGLQFLIQYYNGEERAKGNILERFSAQQFPDLHSELNLSSLELGDSALYFCASSARTGGPYEQYFGPGTRLTVT.

Written as DNA, the CDR3 is TGTGCCAGTAGTATAGATCTTGGTCTAGCGACGTACGAGCAGTACTTC. Protein: CASSIDLGLATYEQYF. The chain uses TRBV19 and TRBJ2-7; possible D gene TRBD2, 6 bases. V lost 0 bases and J 4 bases, leaving 16 bases between the germline ends. Germline V lookup: CDR1 LNHDA, CDR2 SQIVND (reference sequence). CDR3 length: 16 amino acids.

With regard to this clone: The same CDR3 can be traced to other DNA sequences in this sample. CDR3 DNA: TGTGCCAGCAGCTTTTCGGGGGATACGCAGTATTTT. Protein: CASSFSGDTQYF. The rearrangement links TRBV7-2 to TRBJ2-3; weak D call: TRBD2 (5 bases). The CDR3 length is 12 residues. Trimming removed 3 bases from V and 6 bases from J, with 7 bases in between. Germline V lookup: CDR1 SGHTA, CDR2 FQGNSA. The full variable domain, completed using reference TRBV7-2 and TRBJ2-3, is GAGVSQSPSNKVTEKGKDVELRCDPISGHTALYWYRQSLGQGLEFLIYFQGNSAPDKSGLPSDRFSAERTGGSVSTLTIQRTQQEDSAVYLCASSFSGDTQYFGPGTRLTVL.